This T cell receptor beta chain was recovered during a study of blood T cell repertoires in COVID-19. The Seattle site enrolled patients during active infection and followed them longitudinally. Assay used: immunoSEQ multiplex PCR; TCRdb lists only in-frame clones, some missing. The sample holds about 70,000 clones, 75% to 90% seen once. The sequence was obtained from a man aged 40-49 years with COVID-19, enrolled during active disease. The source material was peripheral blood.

The CDR3 spells CASGGREQFF. The CDR3 region has the DNA TGTGCTAGCGGAGGGCGTGAGCAGTTCTTC. The gene calls are TRBV2 and TRBJ2-1; D is possibly TRBD2 (6 bases). The germline CDR1 and CDR2 sequences are SNHLY and FYNNEI. The CDR3 extends over 10 amino acids.